This note documents a single TCR beta chain sequence. Its antigen is not identified. The data were taken from a study of OX40 agonist ivuxolimab in advanced cancers. Study at large: Patients were treated with ivuxolimab, an agonistic anti-OX40 (CD134) antibody. Every 2 weeks, ivuxolimab was infused into the patients intravenously at between 0.01 and 10 mg/kg.

Germline values: CDR1 MNHEY, CDR2 SMNVEV (reference sequence). V was trimmed by 2 bases and J by 2 bases, leaving 6 bases between them. This CDR3 is built from 13 residues. Whole-study results and caveats: Dose levels from 0.1 to 3.0 mg/kg saw CD4+ and CD8+ blood T cells expand clonally by week 6.

TCRdb keeps only in-frame clones here, not all; method: immunoSEQ multiplex PCR. The sample shows 60,000 to 100,000 clones, 87% of them seen only once. The input for sequencing was CD4+ or CD8+ T cells sorted from blood, taken in a trial of the OX40 agonist ivuxolimab. The sequence derives from an adult with an advanced solid tumor such as melanoma, head and neck, liver or kidney cancer. V and J are TRBV27 and TRBJ1-2; no clear D gene. DNA of the CDR3: TGTGCCAGCAGTTTAGGTCAGAACTATGGCTACACCTTC. Amino acid sequence: CASSLGQNYGYTF.